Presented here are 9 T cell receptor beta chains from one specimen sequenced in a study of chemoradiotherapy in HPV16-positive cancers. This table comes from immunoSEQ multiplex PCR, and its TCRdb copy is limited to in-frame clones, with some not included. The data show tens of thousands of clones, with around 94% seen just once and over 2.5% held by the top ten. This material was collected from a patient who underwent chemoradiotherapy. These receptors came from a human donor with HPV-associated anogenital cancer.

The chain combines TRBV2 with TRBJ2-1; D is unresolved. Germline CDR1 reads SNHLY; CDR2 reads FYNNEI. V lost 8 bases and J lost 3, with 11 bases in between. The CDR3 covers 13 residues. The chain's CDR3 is CASLRTVYNEQFF. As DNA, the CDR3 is TGTGCCAGCTTAAGAACTGTCTACAATGAGCAGTTCTTC. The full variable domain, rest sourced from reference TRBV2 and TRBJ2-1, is EPEVTQTPSHQVTQMGQEVILRCVPISNHLYFYWYRQILGQKVEFLVSFYNNEISEKSEIFDDQFSVERPDGSNFTLKIRSTKLEDSAMYFCASLRTVYNEQFFGPGTRLTVL.

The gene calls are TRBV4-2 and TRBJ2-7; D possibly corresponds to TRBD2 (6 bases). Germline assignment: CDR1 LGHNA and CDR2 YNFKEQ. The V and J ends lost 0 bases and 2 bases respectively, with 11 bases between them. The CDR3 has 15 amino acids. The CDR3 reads CASSQDLEGPYEQYF. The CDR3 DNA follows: TGTGCCAGCAGCCAAGATCTGGAGGGCCCCTACGAGCAGTACTTC.

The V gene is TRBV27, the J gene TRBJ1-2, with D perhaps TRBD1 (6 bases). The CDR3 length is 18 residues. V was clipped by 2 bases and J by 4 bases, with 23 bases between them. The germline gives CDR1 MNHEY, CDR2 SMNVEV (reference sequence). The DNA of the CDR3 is TGTGCCAGCAGTTTAAGGGCCGCGGGGGGGCCGGGGGTCTATGGCTACACCTTC. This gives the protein CASSLRAAGGPGVYGYTF.

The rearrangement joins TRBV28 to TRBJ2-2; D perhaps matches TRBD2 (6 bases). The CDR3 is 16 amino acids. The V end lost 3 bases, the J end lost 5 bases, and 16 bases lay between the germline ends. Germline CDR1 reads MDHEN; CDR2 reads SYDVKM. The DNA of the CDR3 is TGTGCCAGCAGTTTGGGGGGAAAGGGGAAAACCGGGGAGCTGTTTTTT. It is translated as CASSLGGKGKTGELFF. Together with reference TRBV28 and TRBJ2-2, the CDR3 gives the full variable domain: DVKVTQSSRYLVKRTGEKVFLECVQDMDHENMFWYRQDPGLGLRLIYFSYDVKMKEKGDIPEGYSVSREKKERFSLILESASTNQTSMYLCASSLGGKGKTGELFFGEGSRLTVL.

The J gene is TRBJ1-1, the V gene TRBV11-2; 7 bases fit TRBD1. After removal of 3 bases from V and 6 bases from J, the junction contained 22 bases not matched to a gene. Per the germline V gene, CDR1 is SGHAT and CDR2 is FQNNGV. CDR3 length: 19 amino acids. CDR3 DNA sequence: TGTGCCAGCAGCTTCGGTAGCGGGATTGCGTACAGGGGTACTTCTGAAGCTTTCTTT. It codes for CASSFGSGIAYRGTSEAFF.

CDR3 loop: CASSPPGQTTHEQYF. CDR3 DNA sequence: TGTGCCAGCAGCCCACCGGGACAGACGACCCACGAGCAGTACTTC. The chain couples TRBV7-9 to TRBJ2-7, with TRBD1 matching 7 bases. Unmatched junction bases numbered 12, after V lost 5 bases and J lost 5 bases. Germline V CDR1 and CDR2: SEHNR, FQNEAQ (reference sequence). The CDR3 is made up of 15 amino acids. The full variable domain, completed using reference TRBV7-9 and TRBJ2-7, is DTGVSQNPRHKITKRGQNVTFRCDPISEHNRLYWYRQTLGQGPEFLTYFQNEAQLEKSRLLSDRFSAERPKGSFSTLEIQRTEQGDSAMYLCASSPPGQTTHEQYFGPGTRLTVT.

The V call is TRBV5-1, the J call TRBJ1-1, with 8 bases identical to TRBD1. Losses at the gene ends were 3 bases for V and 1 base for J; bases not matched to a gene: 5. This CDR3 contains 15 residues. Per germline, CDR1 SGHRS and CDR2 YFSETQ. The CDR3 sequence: CASSWEDRANTEAFF. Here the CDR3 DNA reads TGCGCCAGCAGCTGGGAGGACAGGGCGAACACTGAAGCTTTCTTT.

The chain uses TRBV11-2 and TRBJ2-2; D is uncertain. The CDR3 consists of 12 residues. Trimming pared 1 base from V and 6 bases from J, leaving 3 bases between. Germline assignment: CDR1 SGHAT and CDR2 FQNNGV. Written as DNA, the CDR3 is TGTGCCAGCAGCTTAGGTGCCGGGGAGCTGTTTTTT. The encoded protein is CASSLGAGELFF.

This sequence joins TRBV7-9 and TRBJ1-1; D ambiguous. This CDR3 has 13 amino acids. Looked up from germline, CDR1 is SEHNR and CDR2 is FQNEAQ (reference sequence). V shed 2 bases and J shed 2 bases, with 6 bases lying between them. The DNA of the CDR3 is TGTGCCAGCAGCTTAAGTCTCAACACTGAAGCTTTCTTT. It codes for CASSLSLNTEAFF.